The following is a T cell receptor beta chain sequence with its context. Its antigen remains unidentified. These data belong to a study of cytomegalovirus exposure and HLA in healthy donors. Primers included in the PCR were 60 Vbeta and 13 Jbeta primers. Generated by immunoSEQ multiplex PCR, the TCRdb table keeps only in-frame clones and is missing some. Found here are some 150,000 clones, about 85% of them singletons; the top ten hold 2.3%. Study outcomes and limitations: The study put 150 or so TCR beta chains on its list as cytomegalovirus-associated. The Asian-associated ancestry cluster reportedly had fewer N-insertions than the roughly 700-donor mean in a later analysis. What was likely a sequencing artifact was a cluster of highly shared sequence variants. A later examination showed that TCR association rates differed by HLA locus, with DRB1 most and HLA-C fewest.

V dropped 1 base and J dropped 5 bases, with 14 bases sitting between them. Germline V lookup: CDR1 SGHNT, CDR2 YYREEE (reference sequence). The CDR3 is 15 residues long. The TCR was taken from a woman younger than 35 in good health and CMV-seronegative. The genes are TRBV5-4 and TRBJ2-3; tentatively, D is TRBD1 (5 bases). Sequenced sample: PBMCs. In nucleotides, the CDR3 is TGTGCCAGCAGCTTGAGGGGCGGCCCCGGAGATACGCAGTATTTT. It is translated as CASSLRGGPGDTQYF.